This TCR beta chain was recorded in a study of blood T cells in healthy people across ages. Whole-study results and caveats: The study found more naive CD4+ cells and higher diversity in long-lived than aged donors.

A word on this clonotype: The antigen remains undetermined.

Next came a second PCR, run for about 7 to 12 cycles, which used a sample-barcoded 5' primer along with a J-beta primer mix. In TCRdb, the 5' RACE reads were re-called with MiXCR into one record per CDR3 protein. The data show 1.5 million to 2 million distinct CDR3 sequences, 49% seen once. Each donor gave approximately 9.5 milliliters of peripheral blood. Extraction of total RNA produced a minimum of 5 micrograms from each sample. The sequenced sample was blood. The sequence was collected from a woman between 35 and 50 years old in good health.

The CDR3 region is CASSSGQEYSNQPQHF. The DNA for the CDR3 is TGTGCCAGCAGCTCAGGACAGGAGTATAGCAATCAGCCCCAGCATTTT. The rearrangement joins TRBV13 to TRBJ1-5, with TRBD1 identical over 7 bases. The V gene end was trimmed by 4 bases and the J gene end by 0 bases; junction bases not matched to a gene: 6. CDR1 is PRHDT and CDR2 is FYEKMQ in the germline V gene (reference sequence). The CDR3 loop spans 16 amino acids.